This TCR beta chain originates from a study of cytomegalovirus exposure and HLA in healthy donors. Study-level findings and limits: Published work reported that the classifier diagnosed cytomegalovirus status with high specificity and sensitivity. The dataset shows that most TCR sequences were rare, while some public TCRs occurred in many donors.

Trimming shortened V by 2 bases and J by 1 base, and 10 bases separated the two germline ends. The CDR3 is 15 amino acids. CDR1 is SGHNT and CDR2 is YYREEE in the germline V gene (reference sequence). Assay used: immunoSEQ multiplex PCR; TCRdb lists only in-frame clones, some missing. Here the sample spans approximately 280,000 clones, 80% to 90% being singletons. The study drew the donors from its approximately 110-subject validation cohort, separate from the 666-subject first cohort. Regarding this clone: Its antigen is unidentified.

Sequences were obtained from PBMCs. The TCR was taken from a woman between 18 and 29 years old in good health and CMV-seronegative. The rearrangement uses TRBV5-4 and TRBJ1-5; D is possibly TRBD1 (6 bases). CDR3 sequence (DNA): TGTGCCAGCAGCTTAGGGGGAATGAGCAATCAGCCCCAGCATTTT. This sequence encodes CASSLGGMSNQPQHF.